This T cell receptor beta chain was sequenced for a study of naive and memory T cell subsets. CDR3 length: 17 residues. The germline V gene has CDR1 SGHTA and CDR2 FQGNSA. A note on this clonotype: Its antigen is undetermined. The germline gene is not matched at one end of the junction; a read error may be the cause.

Study-wide points: The RNA method is potentially sensitive to activation and differentiation changes.

The SP2 primer and nested alpha and beta constant region primers amplified ligated cDNA in four rounds. Blood and skin TCR RNA was reverse transcribed with alpha and beta constant primers. Each CDR3 protein gets one entry after TCRdb re-called the 5' RACE reads with MiXCR. There are some 60,000 distinct CDR3 sequences in the sample; 6.5% to 9% occur only once, and roughly 21% lies in the top ten. A UMI-containing oligonucleotide was joined by 3' ligation to the TCR cDNA template. Reverse transcription used DNase-treated unsorted total RNA, aiming for roughly 1 to 1000 ng. The rearrangement joins TRBV7-2 to TRBJ1-2; 12 bases line up with TRBD1. The sequence came from a female donor in good health. The CDR3 protein is CASSSGTGGLANYGYNF. CDR3 in DNA: TGTGCCAGCAGCTCAGGGACAGGGGGCCTAGCTAACTATGGCTACAACTTC.